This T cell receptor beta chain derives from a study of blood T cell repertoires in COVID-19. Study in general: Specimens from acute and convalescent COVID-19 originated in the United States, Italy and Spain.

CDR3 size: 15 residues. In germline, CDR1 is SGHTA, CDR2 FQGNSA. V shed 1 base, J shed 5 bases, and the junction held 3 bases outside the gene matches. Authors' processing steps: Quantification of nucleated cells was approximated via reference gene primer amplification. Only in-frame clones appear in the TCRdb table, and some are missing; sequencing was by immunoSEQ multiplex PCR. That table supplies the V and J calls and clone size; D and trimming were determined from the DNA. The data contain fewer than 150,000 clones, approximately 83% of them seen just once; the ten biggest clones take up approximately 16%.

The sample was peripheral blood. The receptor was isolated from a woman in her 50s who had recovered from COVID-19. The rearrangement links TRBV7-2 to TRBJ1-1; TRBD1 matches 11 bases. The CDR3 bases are TGTGCCAGCAGCTTAGTAGGGACAGGGGGAACTGAAGCTTTCTTT. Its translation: CASSLVGTGGTEAFF.